The 9 T cell receptor beta chains given below trace back to one sample, sequenced in a study of Graves' ophthalmopathy and Graves' hyperthyroidism. RNA transcripts provided the template for amplifying TCR beta CDR3 regions. Amplification began with first-round RT-PCR using HTBI primers, then second-round multiplex PCR was performed. TCRdb used MiXCR to reprocess the multiplex PCR reads, holding one entry per CDR3 protein. The repertoire holds just over 400,000 distinct CDR3 sequences, roughly 21% seen once, with roughly 3% in the top ten. Sequencing used peripheral blood. These receptor sequences come from a young woman with stable Graves' hyperthyroidism.

This rearrangement joins TRBV7-9 to TRBJ1-2, with D possibly being TRBD1 (6 bases). CDR1 and CDR2 (germline): SEHNR, FQNEAQ (reference sequence). The CDR3 contains 14 residues. V lost 3 bases and J lost 4, with 12 bases in between. In DNA form, the CDR3 reads TGTGCCAGCAGCTTGGGGGGGCGCGTCTATGGCTACACCTTC. It translates to CASSLGGRVYGYTF.

This clonotype has a count of ten or more. The gene calls are TRBV20-1 and TRBJ2-7; tentatively, D is TRBD2 (6 bases). The length of the CDR3 is 12 residues. The germline CDR1 and CDR2 sequences are DFQATT and SNEGSKA (reference sequence). Trimming stripped 7 bases from V and 2 bases from J, with 12 bases between. The CDR3 region is CSVSGDPYEQYF. CDR3 nucleotides: TGCAGTGTATCGGGAGACCCCTACGAGCAGTACTTC.

In this sample, this clonotype turned up many times. V gene TRBV28 combines with J gene TRBJ1-3, with D tentatively TRBD1 (5 bases). V was cut by 5 bases and J by 9 bases, with 8 bases left in between. The CDR3 consists of 11 residues. Per germline, CDR1 MDHEN and CDR2 SYDVKM. The CDR3 coding sequence is TGTGCCAGCAGTCTTCAGGGCACCATATATTTT. Translated, it gives CASSLQGTIYF.

This clonotype was observed many times. The chain links TRBV3-1 to TRBJ2-2; D is undetermined. CDR3 length: 16 residues. V was shortened by 3 bases and J by 4 bases, with 15 bases between the two germline ends. Germline loops: CDR1 LGHDT, CDR2 YNNKEL (reference sequence). CDR3 nucleotides: TGTGCCAGCAGCCAGTTCGGCACACCGGGCACCGGGGAGCTGTTTTTT. Its translation: CASSQFGTPGTGELFF.

This clonotype has at least ten counts. The V gene is TRBV12-3 or TRBV12-4, the J gene TRBJ2-7, with D perhaps TRBD1 (5 bases). Trimming took 3 bases from V and 7 from J, leaving 16 bases between them. The CDR3 extends over 14 amino acids. Here the CDR3 DNA reads TGTGCCAGCAGTTTCGGTGGCCAGGGTCGGGAGCAGTACTTC. This sequence encodes CASSFGGQGREQYF.

This clonotype was picked up many times. Since a much larger clone is just one base distant, this may be a read error. The chain recombines TRBV27 with TRBJ1-1; TRBD1 matches 7 bases. Germline trimming cut 4 bases from V and 1 base from J; bases unmatched to any gene: 3. The germline V gene encodes CDR1 MNHEY and CDR2 SMNVEV (reference sequence). This CDR3 has 14 residues. The CDR3 here is CASSSQGPNTEAFF. The CDR3 nucleotides are TGTGCCAGCAGTTCACAGGGGCCGAACACTGAAGCTTTCTTT.

CDR3 in amino acids: CASSIGWTEAFF. The CDR3 DNA reads as TGTGCCAGTAGTATAGGCTGGACTGAAGCTTTCTTT. The chain couples TRBV19 to TRBJ1-1; unclear D gene. The length of the CDR3 is 12 residues. Germline assignment: CDR1 LNHDA and CDR2 SQIVND (reference sequence). V was cut by 1 base and J by 5 bases, with 5 bases left in between.

This clonotype was detected many times. V usage is TRBV20-1 and J usage is TRBJ2-7, with a possible D match to TRBD2 (8 bases). CDR3 size: 18 residues. Germline V lookup: CDR1 DFQATT, CDR2 SNEGSKA (reference sequence). Trimming took off 3 bases at V and 3 bases at J, with 27 bases between the two ends. CDR3 DNA sequence: TGCAGTGCTAGTAGAGACAGGGACGGGACTAGACTTCACTACGAGCAGTACTTC. This translates into CSASRDRDGTRLHYEQYF.

This clonotype was observed at least ten times. This sequence joins TRBV7-2 and TRBJ2-7; TRBD1 matches 7 bases. Germline V CDR1 and CDR2: SGHTA, FQGNSA. The CDR3 spans 12 residues. With 6 bases clipped from V and 4 bases from J, the junction kept 3 bases outside the gene matches. The CDR3 here is CASSRTGYEQYF. The CDR3 DNA follows: TGTGCCAGCAGTCGGACAGGTTACGAGCAGTACTTC.